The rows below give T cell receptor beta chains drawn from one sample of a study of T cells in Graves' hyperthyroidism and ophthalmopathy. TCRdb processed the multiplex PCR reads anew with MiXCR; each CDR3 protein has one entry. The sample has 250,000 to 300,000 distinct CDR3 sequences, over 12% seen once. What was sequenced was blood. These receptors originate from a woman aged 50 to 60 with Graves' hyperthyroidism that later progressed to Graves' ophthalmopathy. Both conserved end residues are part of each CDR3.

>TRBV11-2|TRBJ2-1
CASSFTLGAYNEQFF
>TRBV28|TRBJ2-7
CASRPLLEGEQYF
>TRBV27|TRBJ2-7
CASSSSPDGPYEQYF
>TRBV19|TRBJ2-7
CASSIMGASYEQYF
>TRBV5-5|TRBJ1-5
CASSFGRSPVSNQPQHF
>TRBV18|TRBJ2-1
CASSPPWRGPNEQFF
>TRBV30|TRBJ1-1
CAWRAWDRAVTEAFF
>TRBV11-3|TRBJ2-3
CASSPGTSGSGDTDTQYF
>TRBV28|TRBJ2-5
CASSSPTAGTETQYF
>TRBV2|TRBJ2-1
CASTQRGSGRQFF
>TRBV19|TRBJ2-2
CASNTSYFSGRYITGELFF
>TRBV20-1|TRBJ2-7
CSASAGTSGSEQYF
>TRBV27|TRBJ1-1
CASSLFYSRDRAVVNTEAFF
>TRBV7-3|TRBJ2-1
CASREGGGSTEQFF
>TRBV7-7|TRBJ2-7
CASSFAPPGMTGDEQYF
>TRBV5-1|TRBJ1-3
CASSLGQESGNTIYF
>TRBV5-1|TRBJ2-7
CASSPLPGPGDEQYF
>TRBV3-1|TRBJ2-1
CASSQELVMVRDEQFF